These 10 T cell receptor beta chains were sequenced from one sample in a study of blood T cell repertoires in COVID-19. Assay: immunoSEQ multiplex PCR; the TCRdb copy retains only in-frame clones and omits some. The profile shows fewer than 150,000 clones, about 89% of them singletons. Sequenced: peripheral blood. The receptors here all came from an older woman with acute or convalescent COVID-19.

V gene TRBV19 combines with J gene TRBJ2-5; weak D call: TRBD2 (6 bases). Germline-derived CDR1 and CDR2 are LNHDA and SQIVND (reference sequence). The length of the CDR3 is 14 residues. The V end was cut by 3 bases, the J end by 5 bases, with 13 bases between. As DNA, the CDR3 is TGTGCCAGTAGTATGGTGGCTAGCGTTGAGACCCAGTACTTC. Its translation is CASSMVASVETQYF.

In its sample, this clone was seen a few times. V gene TRBV27 combines with J gene TRBJ1-1, with 7 bases aligning to TRBD1. The trim removed 8 bases at V and 6 bases at J, leaving 3 bases unmatched. Germline-derived CDR1 and CDR2 are MNHEY and SMNVEV (reference sequence). The CDR3 totals 11 residues. CDR3 in amino acids: CASFTGAEAFF. The CDR3 coding sequence is TGTGCCAGCTTCACAGGGGCTGAAGCTTTCTTT.

V usage is TRBV11-2 and J usage is TRBJ2-1; 8 bases fit TRBD2. Trimming removed 4 bases from V and 1 base from J; junction bases left unmatched: 12. CDR1 and CDR2 from the germline V gene are SGHAT and FQNNGV. This CDR3 contains 18 residues. CDR3 sequence reads: CASSYPMSGRGSYNEQFF. As DNA, the CDR3 is TGTGCCAGCAGCTACCCTATGAGCGGGAGAGGATCCTACAATGAGCAGTTCTTC.

The chain links TRBV9 to TRBJ2-3; 7 bases are a match to TRBD2. CDR1 is SGDLS, CDR2 YYNGEE, per germline. The length of the CDR3 is 15 residues. The junction had 5 bases not matched to a gene; V was cut back by 0 bases and J by 4 bases. As DNA, the CDR3 is TGTGCCAGCAGCGTAGGAGGTCTAGCGGCAGATACGCAGTATTTT. Its protein product is CASSVGGLAADTQYF.

The V and J genes are TRBV27 and TRBJ1-1, with 10 positions matching TRBD1. The V segment lost 5 bases and the J segment 5 bases; nucleotides outside the gene matches: 11. Per germline, CDR1 MNHEY and CDR2 SMNVEV (reference sequence). The CDR3 totals 16 residues. The CDR3 loop reads CASSERMGQGKTEAFF. CDR3 nucleotide sequence: TGTGCCAGCAGTGAACGGATGGGACAGGGGAAAACTGAAGCTTTCTTT.

V usage is TRBV7-6 and J usage is TRBJ1-5; 8 nucleotides agree with TRBD1. The CDR3 consists of 15 residues. V gave up 4 bases and J gave up 5 bases; unmatched junction bases: 7. The germline gives CDR1 SGHVS, CDR2 FNYEAQ. The CDR3 nucleotides are TGTGCCAGCAGCTCTGGGACAGGACTGGATCAGCCCCAGCATTTT. Its protein product is CASSSGTGLDQPQHF.

V and J are TRBV7-8 and TRBJ1-5; tentatively, D is TRBD1 (5 bases). Germline CDR1 is SGHVS and CDR2 is FQNEAQ. V dropped 0 bases and J dropped 1 base, with 7 bases sitting between them. The CDR3 is 15 amino acids. The CDR3 loop is CASSLAGGSNQPQHF. DNA for the CDR3: TGTGCCAGCAGCTTAGCGGGGGGAAGCAATCAGCCCCAGCATTTT.

The chain employs TRBV18 and TRBJ1-4, with TRBD1 identical over 10 bases. Germline V lookup: CDR1 KGHSH, CDR2 LQKENI. The CDR3 sequence is 16 residues long. V was pared by 4 bases and J by 8 bases, with 10 bases of the junction left unmatched. This chain's CDR3 is CASSLLSGTGAEKLFF. The DNA of the CDR3 is TGTGCCAGCTCACTACTTTCCGGGACAGGGGCCGAAAAACTGTTTTTT.

This clone was counted between two and nine times. CDR3 coding DNA: TGTGCCAGCAGCCAGGACAGGGTGAGGCTAGCGGGAGTCGGTACGAACTACGAGCAGTACGTC. Protein product: CASSQDRVRLAGVGTNYEQYV. V and J are TRBV28 and TRBJ2-7; 10 bases line up with TRBD2. J lost 3 bases, V lost 6 bases, and 26 bases had no gene match. Looked up from germline, CDR1 is MDHEN and CDR2 is SYDVKM. This CDR3 contains 21 residues.

The V call is TRBV4-1, the J call TRBJ2-7; D ambiguous. V was trimmed by 1 base and J by 0 bases, leaving 13 bases between them. This CDR3 contains 16 residues. Germline V gives CDR1 MGHRA, CDR2 YSYEKL. The CDR3 reads CASSQGLADRSYEQYF. CDR3 coding DNA: TGCGCCAGCAGCCAAGGCTTGGCAGATCGCTCCTACGAGCAGTACTTC.